Shown below are 6 T cell receptor beta chains from a single sample sequenced in a study of T-cell memory formation after mild COVID-19. TCRdb reprocessed the 5' RACE reads with MiXCR, giving one entry per CDR3 protein. The sample records over 450,000 distinct CDR3 sequences, 20% being singletons. Sequencing used PBMCs or a T cell subset sorted from them (not recorded which). These receptors all come from an adult woman who had mild COVID-19 (a few samples of this study predate the infection). Cell type and time point are not known.

This clonotype was counted many times. This rearrangement joins TRBV3-1 to TRBJ2-1; 9 positions agree with TRBD2. This CDR3 has 15 amino acids. Germline CDR1 is LGHDT and CDR2 is YNNKEL (reference sequence). The V segment lost 1 base and the J segment 2 bases; nucleotides outside the gene matches: 0. The CDR3 DNA is TGTGCCAGCAGCCAAGGGACTAGCGCCTACAATGAGCAGTTCTTC. Translating it yields CASSQGTSAYNEQFF.

CDR3 in amino acids: CATSDSPRDEQFF. CDR3 in DNA: TGTGCCACCAGTGATTCCCCCAGGGATGAGCAGTTCTTC. The chain links TRBV24-1 to TRBJ2-1; D might be TRBD1 (5 bases). CDR1 is KGHDR and CDR2 is SFDVKD in the germline V gene. Trimming shortened V by 2 bases and J by 8 bases, and 9 bases separated the two germline ends. This CDR3 comprises 13 residues.

The chain carries TRBV7-3 and TRBJ2-3, with D perhaps TRBD1 or TRBD2 (5 bases each). Germline CDR1 reads SGHTA; CDR2 reads FQGTGA. The germline V and J ends were trimmed by 1 base and 4 bases, with 15 bases remaining between them. The CDR3 is made up of 16 amino acids. For the CDR3, the DNA is TGTGCCAGCAGCTTAAATCGGCCCGGGGCGTCAGATACGCAGTATTTT. Protein sequence: CASSLNRPGASDTQYF.

The chain couples TRBV29-1 to TRBJ1-2; weak D call: TRBD1 (5 bases). Germline CDR1 SQVTM, CDR2 ANQGSEA. The V end lost 6 bases, the J end lost 2 bases, and 13 bases lay between the germline ends. This CDR3 contains 13 residues. CDR3 DNA: TGCAGCGTCAGGGACGGAACGAACTATGGCTACACCTTC. Translated: CSVRDGTNYGYTF.

CDR3 loop: CASSPEGTYNSPLHF. The CDR3 region has the DNA TGTGCCAGCAGCCCCGAAGGGACCTATAATTCACCCCTCCACTTT. The chain combines TRBV6-5 with TRBJ1-6; no reliable D call. Trimming cost V 6 bases and J 2 bases, with 11 bases left between them. Germline CDR1 is MNHEY and CDR2 is SVGAGI. This CDR3 has 15 amino acids.

This chain joins TRBV7-3 and TRBJ1-6, with a tentative D call TRBD1 (5 bases). Germline V gene lookup returns CDR1 SGHTA and CDR2 FQGTGA. This CDR3 has 16 amino acids. Trimming took 2 bases from V and 5 from J, leaving 13 bases between them. The CDR3 DNA sequence: TGTGCCAGCAGCTTAGCCGGGACGGAGGATAATTCACCCCTCCACTTT. Amino acids: CASSLAGTEDNSPLHF.